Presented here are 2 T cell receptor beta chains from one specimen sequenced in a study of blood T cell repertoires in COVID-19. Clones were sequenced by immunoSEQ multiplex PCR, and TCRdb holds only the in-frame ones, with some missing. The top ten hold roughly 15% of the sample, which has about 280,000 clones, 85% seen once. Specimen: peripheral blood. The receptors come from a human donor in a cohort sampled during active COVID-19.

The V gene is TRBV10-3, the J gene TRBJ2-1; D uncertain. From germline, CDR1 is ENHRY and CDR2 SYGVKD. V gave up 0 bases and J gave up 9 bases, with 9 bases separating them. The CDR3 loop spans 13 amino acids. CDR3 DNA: TGTGCCATCAGTGAGTCGGAGTTTGGTGAGCAGTTCTTC. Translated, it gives CAISESEFGEQFF.

The CDR3 sequence is CASSESGQGAYNEQFF. CDR3 bases: TGTGCCAGCAGTGAATCGGGACAGGGGGCTTACAATGAGCAGTTCTTC. The chain employs TRBV25-1 and TRBJ2-1; TRBD1 agrees at 12 bases. The V and J ends lost 1 base and 4 bases, in that order; junction bases with no gene match: 2. Looked up from germline, CDR1 is MGHDK and CDR2 is SYGVNS. The CDR3 extends over 16 amino acids.